This T cell receptor beta chain was observed in a study of identical twins' blood T cells. About the research overall: Roughly 6 alpha and roughly six beta libraries together yielded about 52 million reads.

In its sample, this clonotype was seen a few times. Its antigen remains unidentified. TCRdb processed the 5' RACE reads anew with MiXCR; each CDR3 protein has one entry. The sample holds roughly 380,000 distinct CDR3 sequences; over 25% are singletons and the top ten take about 6%. Findings and limits, study-wide: Environmental influences on twin similarity could not be excluded.

Germline CDR1 and CDR2: MNHEY and SMNVEV (reference sequence). This CDR3 spans 14 amino acids. Trimming took off 3 bases at V and 2 bases at J, with 9 bases between the two ends. The rearrangement joins TRBV27 to TRBJ2-3, with D maybe TRBD2 (6 bases). This clonotype originated in a woman aged 18-55 years in good health. The sequencing sample was made of PBMCs. The CDR3 region has the DNA TGTGCCAGCAGTTTGGGACTGAACACAGATACGCAGTATTTT. Translating it yields CASSLGLNTDTQYF.